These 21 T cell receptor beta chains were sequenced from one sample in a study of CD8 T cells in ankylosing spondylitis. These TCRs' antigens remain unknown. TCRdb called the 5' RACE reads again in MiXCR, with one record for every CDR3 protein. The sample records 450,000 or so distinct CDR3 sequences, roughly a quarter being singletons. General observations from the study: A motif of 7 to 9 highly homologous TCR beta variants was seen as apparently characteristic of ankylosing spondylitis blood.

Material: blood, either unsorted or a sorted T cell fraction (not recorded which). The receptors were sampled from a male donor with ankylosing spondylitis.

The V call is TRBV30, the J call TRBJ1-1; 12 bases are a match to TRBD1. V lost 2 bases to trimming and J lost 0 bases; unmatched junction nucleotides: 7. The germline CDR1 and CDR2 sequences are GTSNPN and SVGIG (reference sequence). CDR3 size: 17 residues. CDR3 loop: CAWSRDRGRRMNTEAFF. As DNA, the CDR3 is TGTGCCTGGAGTAGGGACAGGGGGCGCAGGATGAACACTGAAGCTTTCTTT.

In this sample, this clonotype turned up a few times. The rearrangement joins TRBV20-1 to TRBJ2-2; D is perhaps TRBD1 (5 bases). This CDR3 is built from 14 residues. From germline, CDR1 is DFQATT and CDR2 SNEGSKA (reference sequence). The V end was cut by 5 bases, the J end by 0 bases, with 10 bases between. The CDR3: CSAVRTTNTGELFF. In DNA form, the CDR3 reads TGCAGTGCTGTTAGGACAACGAACACCGGGGAGCTGTTTTTT.

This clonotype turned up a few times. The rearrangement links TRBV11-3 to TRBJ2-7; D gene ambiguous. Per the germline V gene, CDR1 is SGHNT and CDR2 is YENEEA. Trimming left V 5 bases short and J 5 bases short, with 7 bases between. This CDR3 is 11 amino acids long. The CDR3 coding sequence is TGTGCCAGCAGCGCCCATCACGAGCAGTACGTC. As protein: CASSAHHEQYV.

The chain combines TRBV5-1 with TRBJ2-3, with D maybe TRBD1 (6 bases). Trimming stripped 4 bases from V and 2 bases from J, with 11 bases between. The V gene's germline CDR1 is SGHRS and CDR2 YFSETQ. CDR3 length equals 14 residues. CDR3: CASSPTGITDTQYF. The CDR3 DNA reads TGCGCCAGCAGCCCCACAGGGATCACAGATACGCAGTATTTT.

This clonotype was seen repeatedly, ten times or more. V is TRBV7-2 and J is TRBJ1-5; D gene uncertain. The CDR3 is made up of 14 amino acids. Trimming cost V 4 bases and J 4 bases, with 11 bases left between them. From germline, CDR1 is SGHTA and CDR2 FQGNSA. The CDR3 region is CASSWNRGNQPQHF. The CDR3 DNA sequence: TGTGCCAGCAGCTGGAACCGCGGGAATCAGCCCCAGCATTTT.

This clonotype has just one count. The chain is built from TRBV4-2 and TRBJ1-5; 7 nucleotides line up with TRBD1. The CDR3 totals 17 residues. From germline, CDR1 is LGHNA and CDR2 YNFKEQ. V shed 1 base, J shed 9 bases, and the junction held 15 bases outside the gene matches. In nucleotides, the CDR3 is TGTGCCAGCAGCCAAGCGTATGGACAGGAGGTTCCTCTGCCCCAGCATTTT. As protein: CASSQAYGQEVPLPQHF.

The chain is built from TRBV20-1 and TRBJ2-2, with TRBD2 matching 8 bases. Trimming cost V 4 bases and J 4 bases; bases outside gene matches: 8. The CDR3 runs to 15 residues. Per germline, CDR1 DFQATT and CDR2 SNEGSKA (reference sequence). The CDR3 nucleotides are TGCAGTGCTACCCCCAGACTAGCGAGCACCGGGGAGCTGTTTTTT. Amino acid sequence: CSATPRLASTGELFF.

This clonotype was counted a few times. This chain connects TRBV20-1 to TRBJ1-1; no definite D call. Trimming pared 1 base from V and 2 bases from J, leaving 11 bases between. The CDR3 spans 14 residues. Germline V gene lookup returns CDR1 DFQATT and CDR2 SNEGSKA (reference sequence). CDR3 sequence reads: CSARAPGVNTEAFF. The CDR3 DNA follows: TGCAGTGCTAGAGCTCCTGGGGTAAACACTGAAGCTTTCTTT.

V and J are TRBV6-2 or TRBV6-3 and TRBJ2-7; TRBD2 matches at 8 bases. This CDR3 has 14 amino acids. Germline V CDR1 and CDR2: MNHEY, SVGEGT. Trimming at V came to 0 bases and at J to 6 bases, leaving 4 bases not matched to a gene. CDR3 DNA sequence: TGTGCCAGCAGTTACTCAGGACTAGCTTTCGAGCAGTACTTC. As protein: CASSYSGLAFEQYF.

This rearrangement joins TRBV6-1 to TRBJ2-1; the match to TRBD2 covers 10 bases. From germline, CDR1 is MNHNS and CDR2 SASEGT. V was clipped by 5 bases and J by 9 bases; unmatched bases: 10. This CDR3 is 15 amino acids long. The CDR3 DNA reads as TGTGCCAGCAGTCCGTCTAGCGGGGGACTTGGTGAGCAGTTCTTC. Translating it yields CASSPSSGGLGEQFF.

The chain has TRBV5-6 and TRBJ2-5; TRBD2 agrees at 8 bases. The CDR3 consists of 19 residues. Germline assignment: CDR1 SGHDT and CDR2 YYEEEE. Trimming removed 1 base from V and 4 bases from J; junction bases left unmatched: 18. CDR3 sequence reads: CASSLFGGESGRTVETQYF. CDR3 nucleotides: TGTGCCAGCAGCTTGTTTGGGGGCGAGAGCGGGAGAACGGTAGAGACCCAGTACTTC.

CDR3 bases: TGTGCCAGCAGCCACCAAGGGGGCTCAGTGGGGGGAGGGCCCTACAATGAGCAGTTCTTC. Residues: CASSHQGGSVGGGPYNEQFF. The chain links TRBV3-1 to TRBJ2-1; possibly TRBD1 or TRBD2 for D (7 bases each). The length of the CDR3 is 20 residues. Germline CDR1 LGHDT, CDR2 YNNKEL (reference sequence). V shed 3 bases and J shed 2 bases, with 26 bases lying between them.

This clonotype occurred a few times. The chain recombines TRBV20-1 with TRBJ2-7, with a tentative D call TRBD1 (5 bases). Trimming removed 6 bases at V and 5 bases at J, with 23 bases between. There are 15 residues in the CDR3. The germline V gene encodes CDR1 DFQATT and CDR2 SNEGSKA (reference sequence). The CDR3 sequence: CSATSEAKGSHEQYF. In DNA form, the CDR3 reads TGCAGTGCCACCTCCGAGGCCAAGGGGTCGCACGAGCAGTACTTC.

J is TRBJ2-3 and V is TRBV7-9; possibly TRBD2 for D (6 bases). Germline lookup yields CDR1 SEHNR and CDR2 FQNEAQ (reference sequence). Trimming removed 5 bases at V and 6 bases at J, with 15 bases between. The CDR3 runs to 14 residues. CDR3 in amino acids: CASSRDSLGDTQYF. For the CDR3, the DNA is TGTGCCAGCAGCCGGGACTCCTTGGGGGATACGCAGTATTTT.

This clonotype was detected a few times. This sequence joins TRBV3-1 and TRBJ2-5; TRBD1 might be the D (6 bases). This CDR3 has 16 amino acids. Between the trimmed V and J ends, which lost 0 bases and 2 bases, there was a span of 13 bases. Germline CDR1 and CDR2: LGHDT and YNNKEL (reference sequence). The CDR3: CASSQDGGGQQETQYF. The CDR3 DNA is TGTGCCAGCAGCCAAGATGGGGGTGGACAGCAAGAGACCCAGTACTTC.

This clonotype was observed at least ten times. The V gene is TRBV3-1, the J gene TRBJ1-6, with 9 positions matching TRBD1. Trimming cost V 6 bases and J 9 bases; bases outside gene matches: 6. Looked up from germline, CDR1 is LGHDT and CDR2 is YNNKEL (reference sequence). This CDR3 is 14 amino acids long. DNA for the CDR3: TGTGCCAGCAGTTGGGACAGGGAAAGTTCACCCCTCCACTTT. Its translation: CASSWDRESSPLHF.

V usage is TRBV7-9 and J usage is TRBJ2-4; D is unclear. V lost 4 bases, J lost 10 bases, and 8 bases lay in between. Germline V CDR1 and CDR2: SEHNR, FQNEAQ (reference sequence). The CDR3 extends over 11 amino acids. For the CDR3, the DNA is TGTGCCAGCAGCTCCTCACGGATTCAGTACTTC. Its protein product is CASSSSRIQYF.

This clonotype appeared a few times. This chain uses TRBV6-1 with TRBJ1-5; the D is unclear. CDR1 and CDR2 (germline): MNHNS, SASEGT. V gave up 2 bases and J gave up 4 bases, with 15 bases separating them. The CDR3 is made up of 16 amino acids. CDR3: CASSEYLWTVNQPQHF. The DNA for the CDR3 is TGTGCCAGCAGTGAATATTTATGGACGGTTAATCAGCCCCAGCATTTT.

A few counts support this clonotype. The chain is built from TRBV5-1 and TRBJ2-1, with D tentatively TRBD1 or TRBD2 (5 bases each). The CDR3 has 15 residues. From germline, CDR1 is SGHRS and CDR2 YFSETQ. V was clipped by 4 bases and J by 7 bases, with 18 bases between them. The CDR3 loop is CASSKLNGRENEQFF. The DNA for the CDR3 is TGCGCCAGCAGCAAACTCAATGGCAGGGAGAATGAGCAGTTCTTC.

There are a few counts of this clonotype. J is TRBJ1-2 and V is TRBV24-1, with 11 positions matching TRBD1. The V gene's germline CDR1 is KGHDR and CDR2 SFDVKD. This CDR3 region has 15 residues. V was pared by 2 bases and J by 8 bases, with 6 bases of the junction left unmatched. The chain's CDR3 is CATSDWGQGEDGYTF. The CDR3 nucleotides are TGTGCCACCAGTGATTGGGGACAGGGGGAGGACGGCTACACCTTC.

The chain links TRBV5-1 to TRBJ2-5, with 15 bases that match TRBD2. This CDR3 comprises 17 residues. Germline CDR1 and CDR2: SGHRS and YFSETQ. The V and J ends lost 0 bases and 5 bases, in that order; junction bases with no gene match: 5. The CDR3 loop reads CASSLARGLAGGETQYF. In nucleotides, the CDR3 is TGCGCCAGCAGCTTGGCCAGGGGACTAGCGGGAGGCGAGACCCAGTACTTC. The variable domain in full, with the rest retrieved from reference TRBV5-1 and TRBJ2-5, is KAGVTQTPRYLIKTRGQQVTLSCSPISGHRSVSWYQQTPGQGLQFLFEYFSETQRNKGNFPGRFSGRQFSNSRSEMNVSTLELGDSALYLCASSLARGLAGGETQYFGPGTRLLVL.